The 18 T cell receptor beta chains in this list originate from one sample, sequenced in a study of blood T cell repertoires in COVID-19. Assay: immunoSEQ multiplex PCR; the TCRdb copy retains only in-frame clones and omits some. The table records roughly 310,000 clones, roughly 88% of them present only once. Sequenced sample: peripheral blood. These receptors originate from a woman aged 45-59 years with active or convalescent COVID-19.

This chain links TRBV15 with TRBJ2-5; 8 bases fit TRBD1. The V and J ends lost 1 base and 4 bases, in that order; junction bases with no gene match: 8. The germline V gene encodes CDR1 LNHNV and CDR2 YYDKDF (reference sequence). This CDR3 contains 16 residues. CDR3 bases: TGTGCCACCAGCAGAGTAGGAAAGACAGGGGTAGAGACCCAGTACTTC. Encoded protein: CATSRVGKTGVETQYF.

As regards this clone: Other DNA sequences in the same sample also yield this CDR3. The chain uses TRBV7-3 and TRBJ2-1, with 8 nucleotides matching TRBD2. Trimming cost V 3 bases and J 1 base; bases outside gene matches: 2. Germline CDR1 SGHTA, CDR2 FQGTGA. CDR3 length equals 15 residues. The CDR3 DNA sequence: TGTGCCAGCAGCTTGGGACTAGTTTCCTACAATGAGCAGTTCTTC. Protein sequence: CASSLGLVSYNEQFF.

DNA of the CDR3: TGCGCCAGCAGCCATCAACAGGGGGGGGAATTCGGCTACACCTTC. As protein: CASSHQQGGEFGYTF. The rearrangement joins TRBV4-1 to TRBJ1-2; 8 bases map to TRBD1. Germline-derived CDR1 and CDR2 are MGHRA and YSYEKL. The V and J ends lost 3 bases and 8 bases, in that order; junction bases with no gene match: 11. The CDR3 runs 15 residues.

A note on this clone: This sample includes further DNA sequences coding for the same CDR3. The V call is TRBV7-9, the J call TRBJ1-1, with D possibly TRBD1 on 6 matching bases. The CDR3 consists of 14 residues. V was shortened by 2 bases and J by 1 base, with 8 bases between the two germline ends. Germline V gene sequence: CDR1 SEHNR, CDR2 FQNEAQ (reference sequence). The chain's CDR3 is CASSLQGGNTEAFF. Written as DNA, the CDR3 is TGTGCCAGCAGCTTACAAGGGGGGAACACTGAAGCTTTCTTT.

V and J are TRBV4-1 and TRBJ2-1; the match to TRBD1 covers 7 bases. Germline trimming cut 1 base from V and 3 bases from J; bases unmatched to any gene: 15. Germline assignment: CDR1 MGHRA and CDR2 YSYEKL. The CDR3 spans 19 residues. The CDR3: CASSQGPDRVALGYNEQFF. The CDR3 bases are TGCGCCAGCAGCCAAGGGCCCGACAGGGTTGCGCTAGGCTACAATGAGCAGTTCTTC.

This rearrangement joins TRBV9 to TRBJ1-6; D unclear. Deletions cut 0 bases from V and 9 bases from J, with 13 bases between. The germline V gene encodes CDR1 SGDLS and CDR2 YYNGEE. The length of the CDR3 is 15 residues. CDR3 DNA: TGTGCCAGCAGCGTAGTGGAGGGTCTTGGTTCACCCCTCCACTTT. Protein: CASSVVEGLGSPLHF. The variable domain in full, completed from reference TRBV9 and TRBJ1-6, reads DSGVTQTPKHLITATGQRVTLRCSPRSGDLSVYWYQQSLDQGLQFLIQYYNGEERAKGNILERFSAQQFPDLHSELNLSSLELGDSALYFCASSVVEGLGSPLHFGNGTRLTVT.

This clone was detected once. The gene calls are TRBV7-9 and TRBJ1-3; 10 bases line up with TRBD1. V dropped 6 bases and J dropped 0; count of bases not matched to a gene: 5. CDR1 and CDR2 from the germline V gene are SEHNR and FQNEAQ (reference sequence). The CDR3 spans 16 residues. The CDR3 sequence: CASRDRGPSSGNTIYF. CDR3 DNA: TGTGCCAGCAGAGACAGGGGGCCGTCCTCTGGAAACACCATATATTTT.

CDR3 bases: TGTGCCAGCAGGGGACGTCCCGGGACAGGCGGCTCTGGAAACACCATATATTTT. Encoded protein: CASRGRPGTGGSGNTIYF. The chain uses TRBV28 and TRBJ1-3; TRBD1 aligns across 8 bases. The CDR3 covers 18 residues. V lost 6 bases and J lost 0; bases outside the gene matches: 13. Germline assignment: CDR1 MDHEN and CDR2 SYDVKM.

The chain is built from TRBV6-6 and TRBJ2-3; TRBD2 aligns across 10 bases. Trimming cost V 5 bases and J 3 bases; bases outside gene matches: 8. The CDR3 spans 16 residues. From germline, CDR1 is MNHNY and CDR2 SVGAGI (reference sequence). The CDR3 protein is CASSPGLASETDTQYF. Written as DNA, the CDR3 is TGTGCCAGCAGTCCGGGACTAGCGAGCGAAACAGATACGCAGTATTTT.

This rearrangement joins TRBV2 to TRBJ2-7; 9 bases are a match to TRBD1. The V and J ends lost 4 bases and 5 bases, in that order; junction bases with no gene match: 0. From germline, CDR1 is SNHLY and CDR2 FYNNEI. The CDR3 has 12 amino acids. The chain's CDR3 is CASSGQGDEQYF. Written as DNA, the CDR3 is TGTGCCAGCAGTGGACAGGGGGACGAGCAGTACTTC. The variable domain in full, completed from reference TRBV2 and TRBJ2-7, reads EPEVTQTPSHQVTQMGQEVILRCVPISNHLYFYWYRQILGQKVEFLVSFYNNEISEKSEIFDDQFSVERPDGSNFTLKIRSTKLEDSAMYFCASSGQGDEQYFGPGTRLTVT.

CDR3 amino acids: CASRTGTVNEKLFF. The DNA of the CDR3 is TGTGCCAGCAGAACCGGGACAGTTAATGAAAAACTGTTTTTT. The rearrangement links TRBV6-5 to TRBJ1-4, with 7 nucleotides matching TRBD1. V dropped 6 bases and J dropped 4; count of bases not matched to a gene: 5. Germline V gene sequence: CDR1 MNHEY, CDR2 SVGAGI. This CDR3 spans 14 amino acids.

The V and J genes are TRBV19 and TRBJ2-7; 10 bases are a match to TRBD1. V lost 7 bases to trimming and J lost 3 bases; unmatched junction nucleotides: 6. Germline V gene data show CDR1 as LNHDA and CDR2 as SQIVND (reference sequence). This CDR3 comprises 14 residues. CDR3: CASTGTGEVYEQYF. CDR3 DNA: TGTGCCAGTACCGGGACAGGGGAGGTCTACGAGCAGTACTTC.

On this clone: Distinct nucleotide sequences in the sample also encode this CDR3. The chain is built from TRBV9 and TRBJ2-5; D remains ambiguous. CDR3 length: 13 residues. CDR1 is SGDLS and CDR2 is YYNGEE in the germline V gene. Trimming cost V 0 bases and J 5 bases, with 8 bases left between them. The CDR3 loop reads CASSVGVEETQYF. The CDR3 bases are TGTGCCAGCAGCGTAGGGGTGGAGGAGACCCAGTACTTC.

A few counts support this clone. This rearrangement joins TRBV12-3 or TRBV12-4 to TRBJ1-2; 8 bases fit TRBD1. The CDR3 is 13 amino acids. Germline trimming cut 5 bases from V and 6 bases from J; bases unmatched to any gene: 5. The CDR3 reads CASSTGGSDGYTF. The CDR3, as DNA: TGTGCCAGCAGTACAGGGGGATCGGATGGCTACACCTTC.

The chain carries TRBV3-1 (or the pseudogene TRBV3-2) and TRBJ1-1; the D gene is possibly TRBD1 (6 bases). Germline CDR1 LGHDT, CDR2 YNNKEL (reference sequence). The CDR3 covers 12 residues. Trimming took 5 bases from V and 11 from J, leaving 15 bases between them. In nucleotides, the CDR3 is TGTGCCAGCAGCGTTACAGGGATGTCGGCTTTCTTT. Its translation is CASSVTGMSAFF.

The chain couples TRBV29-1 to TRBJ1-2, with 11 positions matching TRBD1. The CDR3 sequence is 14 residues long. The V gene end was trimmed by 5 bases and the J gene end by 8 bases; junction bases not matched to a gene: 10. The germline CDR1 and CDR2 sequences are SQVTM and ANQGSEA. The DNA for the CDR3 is TGCAGCGTTACTGGACAGGGGGCGTTTCGCGGCTACACCTTC. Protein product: CSVTGQGAFRGYTF. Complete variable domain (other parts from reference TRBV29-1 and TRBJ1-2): SAVISQKPSRDICQRGTSLTIQCQVDSQVTMMFWYRQQPGQSLTLIATANQGSEATYESGFVIDKFPISRPNLTFSTLTVSNMSPEDSSIYLCSVTGQGAFRGYTFGSGTRLTVV.

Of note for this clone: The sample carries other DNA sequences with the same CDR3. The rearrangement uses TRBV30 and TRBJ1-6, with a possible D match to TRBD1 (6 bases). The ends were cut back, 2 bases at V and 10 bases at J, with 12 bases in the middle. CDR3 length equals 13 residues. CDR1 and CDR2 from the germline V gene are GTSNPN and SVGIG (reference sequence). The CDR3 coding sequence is TGTGCCTGGAGTAGGGGACAAGGGTCACCCCTCCACTTT. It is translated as CAWSRGQGSPLHF. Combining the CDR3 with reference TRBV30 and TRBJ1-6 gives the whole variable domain SQTIHQWPATLVQPVGSPLSLECTVEGTSNPNLYWYRQAAGRGLQLLFYSVGIGQISSEVPQNLSASRPQDRQFILSSKKLLLSDSGFYLCAWSRGQGSPLHFGNGTRLTVT.

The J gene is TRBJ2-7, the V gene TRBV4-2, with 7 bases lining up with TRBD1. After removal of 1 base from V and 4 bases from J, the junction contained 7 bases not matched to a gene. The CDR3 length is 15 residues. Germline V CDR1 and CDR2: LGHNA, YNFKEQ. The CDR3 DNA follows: TGTGCCAGCAGCCAAGTGGTGACAGGGCCTTACGAGCAGTACTTC. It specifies CASSQVVTGPYEQYF.